Included here is one TCR beta chain sequence, with context. Antigen specificity is unknown. Libraries were prepared by immunoSEQ multiplex PCR; TCRdb keeps only in-frame clonotypes and omits some of them. Of under 20,000 clones in the sample, roughly 80% were seen once. The CDR3 covers 13 residues. Per the germline V gene, CDR1 is MNHNY and CDR2 is SVGAGI (reference sequence). The germline V and J ends were trimmed by 0 bases and 6 bases, with 5 bases remaining between them. This record comes from a study of OX40 agonist ivuxolimab in advanced cancers. General observations from the study: Dosing at 0.1 to 3.0 mg/kg was accompanied by clonal expansion of CD4+ and CD8+ blood T cells by week 6. Specificity for antigen went undetermined in the expanded peripheral T cells.

The chain couples TRBV6-6 to TRBJ2-2; unclear D gene. This clonotype was obtained from an adult with an advanced solid tumor such as melanoma, head and neck, liver or kidney cancer. The source was CD4+ or CD8+ T cells sorted from blood, collected in a trial of the OX40 agonist ivuxolimab. Here the CDR3 reads CASSYSFPGELFF. The DNA of the CDR3 is TGTGCCAGCAGTTACTCGTTTCCCGGGGAGCTGTTTTTT.